These T cell receptor beta chains were read from a single sample in a study of beta chain features in type 1 diabetes. Profiled with immunoSEQ multiplex PCR; TCRdb holds only in-frame clones, not every one. Seen here are roughly 260,000 clones, over 20% observed once, and the top ten hold 0.028%. The sample was naive CD4+ T cells from blood. The receptors come from a woman aged 40 to 50 with type 1 diabetes. Each CDR3 is given with its conserved first and last residue. D genes are given only for firm matches. Clone sizes are given selectively: once, few, many, or a class where the clone is expanded.

clone_size: NA; d_call: TRBD2; cdr3_length: 14; v_call: TRBV7-9; j_call: TRBJ2-7; cdr3_nt: TGTGCCAGCAGCTCGCCTAGCGGGACCTACGAGCAGTACTTC; cdr3_aa: CASSSPSGTYEQYF
clone_size: NA; d_call: TRBD1; cdr3_length: 16; v_call: TRBV5-1; j_call: TRBJ2-7; cdr3_nt: TGCGCCAGCAGCTTGGGGGGACAGGAGACCTCCTACGAGCAGTACTTC; cdr3_aa: CASSLGGQETSYEQYF
clone_size: NA; d_call: TRBD2; cdr3_length: 11; v_call: TRBV20-1; j_call: TRBJ2-1; cdr3_nt: TGCAGTGCTGAGCGGGGGAATGAGCAGTTCTTC; cdr3_aa: CSAERGNEQFF
clone_size: NA; d_call: TRBD1; cdr3_length: 12; v_call: TRBV6-6; j_call: TRBJ2-2; cdr3_nt: TGTGCGACGGGACAGGGTGGCGGGGAGCTGTTTTTT; cdr3_aa: CATGQGGGELFF
clone_size: NA; d_call: NA; cdr3_length: 14; v_call: TRBV6-5; j_call: TRBJ2-2; cdr3_nt: TGTGCCAGCAGCTTACAGCCTAACACCGGGGAGCTGTTTTTT; cdr3_aa: CASSLQPNTGELFF
clone_size: NA; d_call: TRBD1; cdr3_length: 14; v_call: TRBV6-6; j_call: TRBJ1-2; cdr3_nt: TGTGCCAGCAGTTTCACAGGGGGCGTAGGTGGCTACACCTTC; cdr3_aa: CASSFTGGVGGYTF
clone_size: few; d_call: NA; cdr3_length: 16; v_call: TRBV7-6; j_call: TRBJ2-1; cdr3_nt: TGTGCCAGCAGCTTCCCGGACTGGAGCTCCTACAATGAGCAGTTCTTC; cdr3_aa: CASSFPDWSSYNEQFF
clone_size: few; d_call: NA; cdr3_length: 13; v_call: TRBV6-5; j_call: TRBJ2-1; cdr3_nt: TGTGCCAGCAGTTACGAGGCGTACAATGAGCAGTTCTTC; cdr3_aa: CASSYEAYNEQFF
clone_size: NA; d_call: NA; cdr3_length: 14; v_call: TRBV2; j_call: TRBJ1-1; cdr3_nt: TGTGCCAGCAGTGAATTGCCGGACGGCGGGGGGGCTTTCTTT; cdr3_aa: CASSELPDGGGAFF
clone_size: NA; d_call: NA; cdr3_length: 12; v_call: TRBV7-2; j_call: TRBJ2-3; cdr3_nt: TGTGCCAGCAGCTTTTCTAGGGATACGCAGTATTTT; cdr3_aa: CASSFSRDTQYF
clone_size: NA; d_call: NA; cdr3_length: 13; v_call: TRBV29-1; j_call: TRBJ2-7; cdr3_nt: TGCAGCGTTGGACGCAGGCTTTCCTACGAGCAGTACTTC; cdr3_aa: CSVGRRLSYEQYF
clone_size: NA; d_call: TRBD1; cdr3_length: 14; v_call: TRBV9; j_call: TRBJ2-7; cdr3_nt: TGTGCCAGCAGCGTAGCTGGACAGGGCTACGAGCAGTACTTC; cdr3_aa: CASSVAGQGYEQYF
clone_size: NA; d_call: TRBD1; cdr3_length: 15; v_call: TRBV13; j_call: TRBJ1-6; cdr3_nt: TGTGCCAGCAGCTTCGGGACAGGGGTTAATTCACCCCTCCACTTT; cdr3_aa: CASSFGTGVNSPLHF
clone_size: NA; d_call: TRBD1; cdr3_length: 15; v_call: TRBV6-5; j_call: TRBJ2-7; cdr3_nt: TGTGCCAGCAGTTACCGAGCAACAGGGGCCTACGAGCAGTACTTC; cdr3_aa: CASSYRATGAYEQYF
clone_size: NA; d_call: NA; cdr3_length: 12; v_call: TRBV4-3; j_call: TRBJ1-2; cdr3_nt: TGCGCCAGCAGCCAAGCAAACTATGGCTACACCTTC; cdr3_aa: CASSQANYGYTF
clone_size: few; d_call: NA; cdr3_length: 14; v_call: TRBV28; j_call: TRBJ1-2; cdr3_nt: TGTGCCAGCAGTTTCTCCTCGGAGACGGATGGCTACACCTTC; cdr3_aa: CASSFSSETDGYTF
clone_size: few; d_call: NA; cdr3_length: 13; v_call: TRBV30; j_call: TRBJ1-2; cdr3_nt: TGTGCCTGGAATAGTATCGGGGGACTCGGCTACACCTTC; cdr3_aa: CAWNSIGGLGYTF
clone_size: NA; d_call: TRBD1; cdr3_length: 14; v_call: TRBV7-9; j_call: TRBJ1-2; cdr3_nt: TGTGCCAGCAGCTCCCCTGACAGGGCCTATGGCTACACCTTC; cdr3_aa: CASSSPDRAYGYTF
clone_size: NA; d_call: TRBD2; cdr3_length: 14; v_call: TRBV7-9; j_call: TRBJ2-1; cdr3_nt: TGTGCCAGCACCCCCCTAACTAGCGGAGTAGAGCAGTTCTTC; cdr3_aa: CASTPLTSGVEQFF
clone_size: NA; d_call: TRBD1; cdr3_length: 15; v_call: TRBV19; j_call: TRBJ1-5; cdr3_nt: TGTGCCAGTAATGACAGGGCTCGAGGAAATCAGCCCCAGCATTTT; cdr3_aa: CASNDRARGNQPQHF
clone_size: NA; d_call: NA; cdr3_length: 13; v_call: TRBV28; j_call: TRBJ1-4; cdr3_nt: TGTGCCAGCATCAACTCAACTAATGAAAAACTGTTTTTT; cdr3_aa: CASINSTNEKLFF
clone_size: NA; d_call: NA; cdr3_length: 13; v_call: TRBV5-1; j_call: TRBJ2-7; cdr3_nt: TGCGCCAGCAGCTCCGCTAACAGCTACGAGCAGTACTTC; cdr3_aa: CASSSANSYEQYF
clone_size: NA; d_call: NA; cdr3_length: 15; v_call: TRBV7-2; j_call: TRBJ2-7; cdr3_nt: TGTGCCAGCAGCTTAGGTGGGACACCTACCTACGAGCAGTACTTC; cdr3_aa: CASSLGGTPTYEQYF
clone_size: NA; d_call: NA; cdr3_length: 16; v_call: TRBV11-1; j_call: TRBJ1-4; cdr3_nt: TGTGCCAGCAGCCTCAACGGCGGGGGAGCTAATGAAAAACTGTTTTTT; cdr3_aa: CASSLNGGGANEKLFF
clone_size: few; d_call: TRBD2; cdr3_length: 18; v_call: TRBV28; j_call: TRBJ2-1; cdr3_nt: TGTGCCAGCAGTTTATGGACCTTAACTAGCGGGAGGAACAATGAGCAGTTCTTC; cdr3_aa: CASSLWTLTSGRNNEQFF
clone_size: few; d_call: TRBD1; cdr3_length: 13; v_call: TRBV4-3; j_call: TRBJ2-1; cdr3_nt: TGCGCCAGCAGTGGACAGGGGGGAAATGAGCAGTTCTTC; cdr3_aa: CASSGQGGNEQFF
clone_size: NA; d_call: TRBD1; cdr3_length: 15; v_call: TRBV4-1; j_call: TRBJ1-4; cdr3_nt: TGCGCCAGCAGCCCTCAGGGACAGGGGGGCGAAAAACTGTTTTTT; cdr3_aa: CASSPQGQGGEKLFF
clone_size: few; d_call: TRBD1; cdr3_length: 14; v_call: TRBV10-3; j_call: TRBJ2-7; cdr3_nt: TGTGCCATCAGCTCCGGGACAGACAACTACGAGCAGTACTTC; cdr3_aa: CAISSGTDNYEQYF
clone_size: NA; d_call: NA; cdr3_length: 13; v_call: TRBV7-3; j_call: TRBJ2-1; cdr3_nt: TGTGCCAGCAGCTTAAACACGAACAATGAGCAGTTCTTC; cdr3_aa: CASSLNTNNEQFF
clone_size: NA; d_call: NA; cdr3_length: 13; v_call: TRBV5-4; j_call: TRBJ1-3; cdr3_nt: TGTGCCAGCAGCTTGTACTCTGGAAACACCATATATTTT; cdr3_aa: CASSLYSGNTIYF
clone_size: NA; d_call: NA; cdr3_length: 13; v_call: TRBV2; j_call: TRBJ1-2; cdr3_nt: TGTGCCAGCAGTGAATCGGGGGGGGATGGCTACACCTTC; cdr3_aa: CASSESGGDGYTF
clone_size: few; d_call: TRBD2; cdr3_length: 13; v_call: TRBV4-2; j_call: TRBJ2-1; cdr3_nt: TGTGCCAGCTCTAGCGGGACCAGGGATGAGCAGTTCTTC; cdr3_aa: CASSSGTRDEQFF
clone_size: few; d_call: NA; cdr3_length: 12; v_call: TRBV4-3; j_call: TRBJ2-2; cdr3_nt: TGCGCCAGCAGCCATGAGACCGGGGAGCTGTTTTTT; cdr3_aa: CASSHETGELFF
clone_size: few; d_call: NA; cdr3_length: 14; v_call: TRBV11-2; j_call: TRBJ2-3; cdr3_nt: TGTGCCAGCAGCTCTCGACAGGTCACAGATACGCAGTATTTT; cdr3_aa: CASSSRQVTDTQYF
clone_size: few; d_call: NA; cdr3_length: 18; v_call: TRBV4-1; j_call: TRBJ1-5; cdr3_nt: TGCGCCAGCAGCCAAGTTCCCACGACAGGAGTAGGCAATCAGCCCCAGCATTTT; cdr3_aa: CASSQVPTTGVGNQPQHF
clone_size: NA; d_call: TRBD1; cdr3_length: 15; v_call: TRBV7-9; j_call: TRBJ2-5; cdr3_nt: TGTGCCAGCAGCTTAACGGGGACAGTCCAAGAGACCCAGTACTTC; cdr3_aa: CASSLTGTVQETQYF
clone_size: few; d_call: NA; cdr3_length: 14; v_call: TRBV18; j_call: TRBJ2-2; cdr3_nt: TGTGCCAGCTCACCACGAGAGCACACCGGGGAGCTGTTTTTT; cdr3_aa: CASSPREHTGELFF
clone_size: few; d_call: TRBD1; cdr3_length: 12; v_call: TRBV28; j_call: TRBJ2-7; cdr3_nt: TGTGCCAGCAGTCCACAGGGGTACGAGCAGTACTTC; cdr3_aa: CASSPQGYEQYF
clone_size: few; d_call: TRBD2; cdr3_length: 17; v_call: TRBV4-3; j_call: TRBJ2-7; cdr3_nt: TGCGCCAGCAGCCAAGATATCTTTGCCGGGAGGGGCTACGAGCAGTACTTC; cdr3_aa: CASSQDIFAGRGYEQYF
clone_size: NA; d_call: NA; cdr3_length: 15; v_call: TRBV5-4; j_call: TRBJ1-2; cdr3_nt: TGTGCCAGCAGCTTGTTCTCCACCGGGGACTATGGCTACACCTTC; cdr3_aa: CASSLFSTGDYGYTF
clone_size: few; d_call: NA; cdr3_length: 13; v_call: TRBV29-1; j_call: TRBJ2-7; cdr3_nt: TGCAGCGTTCATAGAGGAGCCACGGGGGAGCAGTACTTC; cdr3_aa: CSVHRGATGEQYF
clone_size: few; d_call: NA; cdr3_length: 12; v_call: TRBV29-1; j_call: TRBJ1-2; cdr3_nt: TGCAGCGTTGAAGATGGGGGGGATGGCTACACCTTC; cdr3_aa: CSVEDGGDGYTF
clone_size: NA; d_call: TRBD2; cdr3_length: 13; v_call: TRBV7-3; j_call: TRBJ2-5; cdr3_nt: TGTGCCAGCGGGCTAGCGGGCCAAGAGACCCAGTACTTC; cdr3_aa: CASGLAGQETQYF
clone_size: few; d_call: NA; cdr3_length: 19; v_call: TRBV5-1; j_call: TRBJ2-6; cdr3_nt: TGCGCCAGCAGCTTGCGCGAGCCGGGACTGCCCTCTGGGGCCAACGTCCTGACTTTC; cdr3_aa: CASSLREPGLPSGANVLTF